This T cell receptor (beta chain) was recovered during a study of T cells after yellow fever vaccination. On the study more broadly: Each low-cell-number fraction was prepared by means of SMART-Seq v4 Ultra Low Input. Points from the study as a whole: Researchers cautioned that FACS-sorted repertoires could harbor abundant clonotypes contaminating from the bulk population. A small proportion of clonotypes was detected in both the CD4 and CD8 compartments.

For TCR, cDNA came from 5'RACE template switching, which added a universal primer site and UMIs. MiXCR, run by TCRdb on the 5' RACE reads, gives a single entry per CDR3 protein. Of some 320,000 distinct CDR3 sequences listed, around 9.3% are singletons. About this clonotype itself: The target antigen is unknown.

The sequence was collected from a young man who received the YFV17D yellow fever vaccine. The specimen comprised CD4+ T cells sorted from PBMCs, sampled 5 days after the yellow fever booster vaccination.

The CDR3 DNA follows: TGTGCCAGCAGCCAACGGCAGGCAGGGACCCAGCATTTT. Translated: CASSQRQAGTQHF. The V gene is TRBV7-2, the J gene TRBJ1-5; possible D gene TRBD1, 5 bases. The V end was cut by 5 bases, the J end by 11 bases, with 16 bases between. Germline values: CDR1 SGHTA, CDR2 FQGNSA. The CDR3 spans 13 residues.